This T cell receptor (beta chain) was profiled in a study of Ad26.COV2.S vaccination and SARS-CoV-2 variants. Repertoires were generated with immunoSEQ multiplex PCR, while TCRdb's copy carries only in-frame clones and drops some. Among roughly 500,000 clones listed, around nine tenths were seen once. Treatment in this sample: approximately 18 received Ad26.COV2.S at low or high dose, single or two shots; about 5 received placebo; per-sample allocation not given. Each sample was drawn 63 days after the first injection (of vaccine or placebo). CDR1 is SNHLY and CDR2 is FYNNEI in the germline V gene. Trimming pared 4 bases from V and 0 bases from J, leaving 13 bases between. The CDR3 totals 15 residues.

The sample was peripheral blood, taken in a trial of Ad26.COV2.S vaccine versus placebo. The clonotype comes from a person between 18 and 60 years old who received the Ad26.COV2.S COVID-19 vaccine or a placebo. The V call is TRBV2, the J call TRBJ2-7, with D unclear. The CDR3 region has the DNA TGTGCCAGCAGTGGGAACAACCCTAGCTCCTACGAGCAGTACTTC. The encoded protein is CASSGNNPSSYEQYF.